This T cell receptor (beta chain) stems from a study of Ad26.COV2.S vaccination and SARS-CoV-2 variants. The repertoire was sequenced with immunoSEQ multiplex PCR; TCRdb's copy has only in-frame clones and lacks some. The profile shows 300,000 to 450,000 clones, just over 90% of them singletons. This clone was counted a few times. The CDR3 is made up of 16 amino acids. J was trimmed by 4 bases and V by 0 bases; bases with no gene match: 2. Germline CDR1 is MRHNA and CDR2 is SNTAGT. The receptor's source is a human donor who had recovered from COVID-19. The genes are TRBV6-4 and TRBJ2-3; TRBD2 matches 12 bases. Sample: peripheral blood, taken after recovery from COVID-19. CDR3 region: CASSDSASGGADTQYF. The CDR3 DNA sequence: TGTGCCAGCAGTGACTCGGCTAGCGGGGGGGCAGATACGCAGTATTTT.